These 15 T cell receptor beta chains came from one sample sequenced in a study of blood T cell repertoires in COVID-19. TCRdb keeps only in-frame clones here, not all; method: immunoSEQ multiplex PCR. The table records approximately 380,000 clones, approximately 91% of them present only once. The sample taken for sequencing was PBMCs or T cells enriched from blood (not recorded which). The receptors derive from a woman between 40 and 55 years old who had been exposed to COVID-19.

The CDR3 DNA follows: TGTGCCAGCAGCCTCCGGGACAGAAATTCACCCCTCCACTTT. Its translation: CASSLRDRNSPLHF. The V gene is TRBV13, the J gene TRBJ1-6; TRBD1 matches 7 bases. After removal of 5 bases from V and 7 bases from J, the junction contained 5 bases not matched to a gene. The CDR3 loop spans 14 amino acids. Looked up from germline, CDR1 is PRHDT and CDR2 is FYEKMQ (reference sequence).

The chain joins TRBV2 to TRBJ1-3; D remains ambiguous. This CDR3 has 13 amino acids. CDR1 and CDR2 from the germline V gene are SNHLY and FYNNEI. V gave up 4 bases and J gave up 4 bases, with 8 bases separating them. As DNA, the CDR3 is TGTGCCAGCAGTGGGGCTCAGGGAAACACCATATATTTT. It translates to CASSGAQGNTIYF.

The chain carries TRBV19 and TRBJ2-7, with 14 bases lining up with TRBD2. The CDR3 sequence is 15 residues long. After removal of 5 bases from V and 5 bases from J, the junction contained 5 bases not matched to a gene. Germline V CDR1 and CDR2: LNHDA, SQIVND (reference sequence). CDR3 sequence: CASSVGLAGVNEQYF. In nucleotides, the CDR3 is TGTGCCAGTAGTGTGGGACTAGCGGGAGTAAACGAGCAGTACTTC.

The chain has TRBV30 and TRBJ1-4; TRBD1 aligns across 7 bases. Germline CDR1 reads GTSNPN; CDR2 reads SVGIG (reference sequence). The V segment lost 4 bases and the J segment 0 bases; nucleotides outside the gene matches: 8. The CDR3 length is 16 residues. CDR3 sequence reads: CAWIREGAATNEKLFF. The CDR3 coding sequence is TGTGCCTGGATTCGAGAGGGGGCGGCAACTAATGAAAAACTGTTTTTT.

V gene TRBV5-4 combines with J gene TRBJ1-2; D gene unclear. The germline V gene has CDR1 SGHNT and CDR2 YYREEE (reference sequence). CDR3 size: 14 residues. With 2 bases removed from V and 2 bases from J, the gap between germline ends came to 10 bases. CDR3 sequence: CASSLYRGNYGYTF. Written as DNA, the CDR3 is TGTGCCAGCAGCTTATATCGCGGGAACTATGGCTACACCTTC. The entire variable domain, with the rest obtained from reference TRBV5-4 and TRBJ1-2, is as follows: ETGVTQSPTHLIKTRGQQVTLRCSSQSGHNTVSWYQQALGQGPQFIFQYYREEENGRGNFPPRFSGLQFPNYSSELNVNALELDDSALYLCASSLYRGNYGYTFGSGTRLTVV.

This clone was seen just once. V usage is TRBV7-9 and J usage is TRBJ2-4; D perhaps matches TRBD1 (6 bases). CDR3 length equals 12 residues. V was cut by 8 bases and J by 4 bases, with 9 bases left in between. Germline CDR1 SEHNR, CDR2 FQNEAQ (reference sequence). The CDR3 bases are TGTGCCAGCTCCGGGACAAAAAACATTCAGTACTTC. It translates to CASSGTKNIQYF.

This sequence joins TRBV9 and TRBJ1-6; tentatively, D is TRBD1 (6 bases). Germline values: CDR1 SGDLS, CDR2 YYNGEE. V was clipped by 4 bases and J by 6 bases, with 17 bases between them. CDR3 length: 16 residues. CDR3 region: CASSTSSGASNSPLHF. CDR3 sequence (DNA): TGTGCCAGCAGCACAAGCTCAGGGGCCTCTAATTCACCCCTCCACTTT.

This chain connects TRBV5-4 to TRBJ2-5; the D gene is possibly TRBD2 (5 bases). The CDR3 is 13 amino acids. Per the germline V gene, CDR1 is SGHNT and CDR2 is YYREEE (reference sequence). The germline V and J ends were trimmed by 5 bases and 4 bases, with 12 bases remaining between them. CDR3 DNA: TGTGCCAGCAGTTTAAGCGGAAGAGAGACCCAGTACTTC. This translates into CASSLSGRETQYF.

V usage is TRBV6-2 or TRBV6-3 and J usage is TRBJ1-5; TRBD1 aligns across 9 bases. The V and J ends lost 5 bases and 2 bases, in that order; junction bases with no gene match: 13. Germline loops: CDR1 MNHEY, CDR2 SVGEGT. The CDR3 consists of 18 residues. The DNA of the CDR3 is TGTGCCAGCAGTCCCGGGACAGGGAGCCGGAAGGGCAATCAGCCCCAGCATTTT. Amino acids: CASSPGTGSRKGNQPQHF.

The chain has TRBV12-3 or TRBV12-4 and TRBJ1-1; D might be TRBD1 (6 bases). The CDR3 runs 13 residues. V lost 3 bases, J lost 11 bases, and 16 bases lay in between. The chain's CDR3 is CASSFRSGDPAFF. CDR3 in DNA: TGTGCCAGCAGTTTCCGGTCAGGGGATCCTGCTTTCTTT.

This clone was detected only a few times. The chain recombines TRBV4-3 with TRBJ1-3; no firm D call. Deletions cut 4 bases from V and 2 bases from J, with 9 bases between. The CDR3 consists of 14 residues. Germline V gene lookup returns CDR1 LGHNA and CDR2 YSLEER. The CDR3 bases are TGCGCCAGCAGCCCCGAGATGCCTGGAAACACCATATATTTT. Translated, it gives CASSPEMPGNTIYF.

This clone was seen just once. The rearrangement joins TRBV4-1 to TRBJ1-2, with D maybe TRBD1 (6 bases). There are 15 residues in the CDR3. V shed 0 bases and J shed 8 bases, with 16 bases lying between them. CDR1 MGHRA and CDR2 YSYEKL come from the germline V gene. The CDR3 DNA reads TGCGCCAGCAGCCAAGAACCCCCAGGGGTACGGGGCTACACCTTC. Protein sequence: CASSQEPPGVRGYTF.

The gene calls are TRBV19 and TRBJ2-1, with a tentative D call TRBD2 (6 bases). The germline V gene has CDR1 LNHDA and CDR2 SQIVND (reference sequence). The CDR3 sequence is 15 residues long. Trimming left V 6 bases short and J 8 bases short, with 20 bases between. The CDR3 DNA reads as TGTGCCAGTAGCCTTGGCGGGGCGGGCGAGTATGAGCAGTTCTTC. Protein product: CASSLGGAGEYEQFF.

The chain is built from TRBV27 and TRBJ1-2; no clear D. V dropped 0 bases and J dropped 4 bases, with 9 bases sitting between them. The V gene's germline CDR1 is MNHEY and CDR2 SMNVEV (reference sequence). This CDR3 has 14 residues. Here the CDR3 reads CASSLSYGLYGYTF. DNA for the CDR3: TGTGCCAGCAGTTTATCGTACGGACTCTATGGCTACACCTTC.

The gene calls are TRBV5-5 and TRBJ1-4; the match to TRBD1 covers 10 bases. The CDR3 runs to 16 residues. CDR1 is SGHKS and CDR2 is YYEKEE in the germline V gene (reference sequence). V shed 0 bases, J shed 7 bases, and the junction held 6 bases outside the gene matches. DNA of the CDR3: TGTGCCAGCAGCTTGGGACAGGGGGCGCGGGGTGAAAAACTGTTTTTT. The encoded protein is CASSLGQGARGEKLFF.